This T cell receptor (beta chain) was profiled in a study of T cells in Graves' hyperthyroidism and ophthalmopathy. Study observations and caveats: By a 13 V-J model, ophthalmopathy was set apart from stable hyperthyroidism.

The CDR3 loop spans 16 amino acids. The germline gives CDR1 SGDLS, CDR2 YYNGEE. V gave up 4 bases and J gave up 4 bases, with 17 bases separating them. This clonotype was detected only a few times. As yet, its antigen is unknown. Researchers took RNA transcripts and amplified the TCR beta CDR3 regions from them. An initial round of RT-PCR targeting the TCR CDR3 relied on the HTBI primer set. TCRdb reprocessed the multiplex PCR reads with MiXCR, giving one entry per CDR3 protein. The sample holds 540,000 or so distinct CDR3 sequences; less than 20% are singletons and the top ten take approximately 7.4%. If no ophthalmopathy progression occurred within 18 months, Graves' hyperthyroidism was stable.

The genes are TRBV9 and TRBJ2-2; D is perhaps TRBD2 (7 bases). The TCR originated in a woman aged 25 to 39 with Graves' hyperthyroidism. The sample taken for sequencing was blood. CDR3 loop: CASSPRWGGLTGELFF. The CDR3 DNA follows: TGTGCCAGCAGCCCTAGGTGGGGGGGCCTCACCGGGGAGCTGTTTTTT.